A single sample is the source of the 8 T cell receptor beta chains below, sequenced in a study of PD-L1 blockade in urothelial cancer. Here immunoSEQ multiplex PCR was the method, and the copy in TCRdb shows in-frame clones only, minus some. In the table there are 35,000 to 55,000 clones, about four fifths of which are singletons. Time point defined: peripheral blood 6 weeks after treatment start. The sequenced sample was PBMCs, obtained around atezolizumab (anti-PD-L1) treatment. The receptors come from a man in his fifties or sixties with urothelial cancer.

The chain has TRBV6-1 and TRBJ2-5, with 7 bases fitting TRBD1. This CDR3 has 12 residues. V was clipped by 10 bases and J by 8 bases; unmatched bases: 10. Germline values: CDR1 MNHNS, CDR2 SASEGT. The CDR3 here is CATDRVRDTQYF. The CDR3, as DNA: TGTGCCACAGACAGGGTTAGAGATACCCAGTACTTC.

As concerns this clone: Other nucleotide sequences from this sample produce the same CDR3. The CDR3 DNA is TGTGCCAGCAGCTTAGCGCTAGGGGAAGAGACCCAGTACTTC. Translation: CASSLALGEETQYF. V is TRBV7-2 and J is TRBJ2-5, with a weak D call TRBD1 (5 bases). V lost 0 bases and J lost 3, with 8 bases in between. The CDR3 spans 14 residues. Germline loops: CDR1 SGHTA, CDR2 FQGNSA.

This clone is a singleton in its sample. The chain recombines TRBV5-1 with TRBJ1-5; 10 bases match TRBD1. This CDR3 comprises 23 residues. The V segment lost 4 bases and the J segment 0 bases; nucleotides outside the gene matches: 25. CDR1 SGHRS and CDR2 YFSETQ come from the germline V gene. The CDR3 loop reads CASSDGMRQGALTYSHSNQPQHF. DNA for the CDR3: TGCGCCAGCAGCGATGGGATGAGACAGGGGGCGTTAACGTACTCTCATAGCAATCAGCCCCAGCATTTT.

The chain employs TRBV2 and TRBJ2-5, with 9 positions matching TRBD1. Per germline, CDR1 SNHLY and CDR2 FYNNEI. This CDR3 is built from 14 residues. J lost 5 bases, V lost 7 bases, and 8 bases had no gene match. The CDR3 sequence is CASTRQGERETQYF. The CDR3 DNA reads TGTGCCAGCACTAGACAGGGGGAAAGGGAGACCCAGTACTTC.

This sequence joins TRBV15 and TRBJ2-1; tentatively, D is TRBD2 (5 bases). There are 15 residues in the CDR3. The V gene lost 5 bases and the J gene lost 1 base, with 12 bases spanning the gap. Germline CDR1 is LNHNV and CDR2 is YYDKDF (reference sequence). The CDR3 nucleotides read TGTGCCACCAGCGGTCCCGGGGATTCCTACAATGAGCAGTTCTTC. Protein sequence: CATSGPGDSYNEQFF.

This clone has just a few counts. The V and J genes are TRBV7-6 and TRBJ2-7; 10 bases line up with TRBD1. Trimming removed 0 bases from V and 2 bases from J; junction bases left unmatched: 7. CDR1 and CDR2 from the germline V gene are SGHVS and FNYEAQ. This CDR3 is built from 17 residues. The CDR3 DNA reads TGTGCCAGCAGCTTAGCGCGGGTAGGACAGGGGGCCTACGAGCAGTACTTC. It is translated as CASSLARVGQGAYEQYF.

V gene TRBV28 combines with J gene TRBJ1-2; D not certain. V was pared by 6 bases and J by 1 base, with 3 bases between. The CDR3 covers 11 residues. Germline-derived CDR1 and CDR2 are MDHEN and SYDVKM. The CDR3 region is CASSGNYGYTF. CDR3 sequence (DNA): TGTGCCAGCAGCGGTAACTATGGCTACACCTTC.

The DNA of the CDR3 is TGTGCCAGCAGTGATATCACAGGTAACGCTGAAGCTTTCTTT. Translated: CASSDITGNAEAFF. The rearrangement links TRBV25-1 to TRBJ1-1; D is possibly TRBD1 (5 bases). The V end was cut by 3 bases, the J end by 6 bases, with 14 bases between. The CDR3 has 14 amino acids. Looked up from germline, CDR1 is MGHDK and CDR2 is SYGVNS.